A single sample gave rise to the 19 T cell receptor beta chains below, sequenced in a study of CD8 T cells in cerebrospinal fluid in Alzheimer's disease. Following a re-call of the 10x single-cell sequencing reads, TCRdb has one entry per CDR3 protein and lacks DNA. Its table records about 1,100 distinct CDR3 sequences. The specimen was cerebrospinal fluid. The receptor source for this set is a human donor in good health.

This clonotype is identified as medium-sized (0.01 to 0.1%) from frequency. This chain joins TRBV20-1 and TRBJ2-5. Looked up from germline, CDR1 is DFQATT and CDR2 is SNEGSKA (reference sequence). There are 11 residues in the CDR3. The CDR3 spells CSARDMETQYF.

The chain joins TRBV10-3 to TRBJ1-6; the TCRdb D gene call, TRBD1, has no DNA to confirm it. The CDR3 has 14 amino acids. CDR1 is ENHRY and CDR2 is SYGVKD in the germline V gene. CDR3 protein: CATTGGVGNSPLHF.

By frequency, this clonotype registers medium-sized. The J gene is TRBJ2-3, the V gene TRBV15; TCRdb reports TRBD1, a call that lacks DNA to check it against. CDR3 length equals 15 residues. The V gene's germline CDR1 is LNHNV and CDR2 YYDKDF (reference sequence). The CDR3 reads CATSRVGTHTDTQYF.

This clonotype is identified as medium-sized (0.01 to 0.1%) from frequency. The gene calls are TRBV6-2 or TRBV6-3 and TRBJ2-3. Germline CDR1 and CDR2: MNHEY and SVGEGT. This CDR3 contains 13 residues. The CDR3 loop is CASCQPSTDTQYF.

By frequency, this clonotype registers large. This CDR3 reads CASTPGGGPPRGYTF. The rearrangement links TRBV11-2 to TRBJ1-2. The CDR3 has 15 residues. Looked up from germline, CDR1 is SGHAT and CDR2 is FQNNGV.

This clonotype is labeled large based on frequency. V is TRBV14 and J is TRBJ2-3. Germline V gene data show CDR1 as SGHDN and CDR2 as FVKESK. The CDR3 has 15 residues. The CDR3 region is CASSQGSASTDTQYF. Based on the CDR3 plus reference TRBV14 and TRBJ2-3, the full variable domain is EAGVTQFPSHSVIEKGQTVTLRCDPISGHDNLYWYRRVMGKEIKFLLHFVKESKQDESGMPNNRFLAERTGGTYSTLKVQPAELEDSGVYFCASSQGSASTDTQYFGPGTRLTVL.

This clonotype registers medium-sized (0.01 to 0.1%) by frequency. The V gene is TRBV2, the J gene TRBJ2-5; TCRdb designates TRBD2, a call that cannot be tested without DNA. Germline V lookup: CDR1 SNHLY, CDR2 FYNNEI. The CDR3 loop spans 17 amino acids. CDR3 loop: CASSGLAGGPRQETQYF.

This clonotype is identified as medium-sized from frequency. The rearrangement links TRBV6-1 to TRBJ2-7; TCRdb designates TRBD2, a call that cannot be tested without DNA. Germline V gene sequence: CDR1 MNHNS, CDR2 SASEGT. CDR3 size: 14 residues. CDR3 residues: CASTGFGGAYEQYF.

The chain employs TRBV19 and TRBJ1-1; TCRdb names TRBD1, which stays unverified in the absence of DNA. CDR1 is LNHDA, CDR2 SQIVND, per germline (reference sequence). The CDR3 spans 14 residues. The CDR3: CASSIRRDLAEAFF.

This clonotype is identified as medium-sized from frequency. This rearrangement joins TRBV12-3 or TRBV12-4 to TRBJ2-1; checking the TCRdb D call of TRBD2 is not possible without DNA. This CDR3 region has 16 residues. CDR3: CASSSGLAGANNEQFF.

This clonotype registers medium-sized by frequency. The chain has TRBV5-8 and TRBJ1-1; with no DNA, the TCRdb D assignment of TRBD1 cannot be verified. The CDR3 totals 13 residues. Germline loops: CDR1 SGHTS, CDR2 YDEGEE. CDR3 sequence: CASSFYLRDEAFF.

By frequency, this clonotype registers medium-sized. This chain links TRBV12-3 or TRBV12-4 with TRBJ1-1; TCRdb indicates TRBD1, and absent DNA this call remains unverified. The CDR3 length is 13 residues. The CDR3 sequence: CASSSGGTTEAFF.

This clonotype is labeled large based on frequency. J is TRBJ2-6 and V is TRBV10-3. From germline, CDR1 is ENHRY and CDR2 SYGVKD. This CDR3 contains 12 residues. Here the CDR3 reads CAIMAGANVLTF.

Considering frequency, this clonotype is medium-sized. The chain has TRBV20-1 and TRBJ2-1; TCRdb reports TRBD1, a call that lacks DNA to check it against. This CDR3 has 13 amino acids. CDR1 and CDR2 (germline): DFQATT, SNEGSKA (reference sequence). The CDR3 sequence is CSASRDSNNEQFF.

In terms of frequency, this clonotype is medium-sized. The V gene is TRBV5-6, the J gene TRBJ1-5. From germline, CDR1 is SGHDT and CDR2 YYEEEE. The CDR3 contains 14 residues. The CDR3: CASSLTGNDQPQHF.

This clonotype is called large based on its frequency. The genes are TRBV7-2 and TRBJ2-1. This CDR3 is 12 amino acids long. CDR1 and CDR2 (germline): SGHTA, FQGNSA. The CDR3 here is CASSLFNNEQFF. The full variable domain, in which reference TRBV7-2 and TRBJ2-1 provide the parts outside the CDR3, is GAGVSQSPSNKVTEKGKDVELRCDPISGHTALYWYRQSLGQGLEFLIYFQGNSAPDKSGLPSDRFSAERTGGSVSTLTIQRTQQEDSAVYLCASSLFNNEQFFGPGTRLTVL.

This clonotype is medium-sized (0.01 to 0.1%) by frequency. The rearrangement uses TRBV19 and TRBJ2-7; TCRdb returns TRBD1, unconfirmable since there is no DNA. The length of the CDR3 is 15 residues. Germline lookup yields CDR1 LNHDA and CDR2 SQIVND (reference sequence). Here the CDR3 reads CASSPSDTSSYEQYF.

Its frequency marks this clonotype as medium-sized. V and J are TRBV24-1 and TRBJ2-3; without DNA, the TCRdb call of TRBD2 cannot be checked. CDR1 and CDR2 from the germline V gene are KGHDR and SFDVKD. CDR3 length: 12 residues. The CDR3 sequence is CATSDGLAAQYF.

Its frequency marks this clonotype as medium-sized (0.01 to 0.1%). The rearrangement links TRBV5-1 to TRBJ1-4. Germline lookup yields CDR1 SGHRS and CDR2 YFSETQ. The CDR3 contains 15 residues. The CDR3 is CASSLVAGSNEKLFF.